The T cell receptor (beta chain) described here comes from a study of vaccination effects on CD4 cells after COVID-19. Study conclusions and caveats: Of the vaccine-induced clones from healthy vaccinees, merely 1 of 255 recognized common cold coronaviruses as well. Marked clonal contraction of infection- and vaccine-induced clones was seen late after vaccination.

About this clone: Its antigen remains unidentified.

Using immunoSEQ multiplex PCR, the repertoire was profiled, and TCRdb retains in-frame clones only, with some absent. The sample has over 55,000 clones, around 75% seen once. The germline gives CDR1 KGHSH, CDR2 LQKENI. CDR3 length equals 16 residues. V lost 1 base and J lost 5, with 16 bases in between. Antigen-specific CD4+ T cell clonotypes were called by their expansion after viral peptide-pool culture in ViraFEST. Investigators separated out CD4+ T cells once around nine days of culture had passed. Nucleocapsid antibodies were negative in the vaccine recipients, who had never had SARS-CoV-2 infection. Every well got around 1.9 million PBMC, which were grown with 8.5 to 10 IU/ml IL-2 and 10 ug/ml peptides. Days 3 and 7 saw half the medium replaced with IL-2 medium.

J is TRBJ2-3 and V is TRBV18, with D possibly TRBD2 on 7 matching bases. This specimen consisted of CD4+ T cells from PBMCs cultured with HCoV-OC43 spike peptides, obtained before COVID-19 vaccination. The subset was: HCoV-OC43 spike overlapping peptide pool stimulation. The origin of this receptor is a human donor who received a COVID-19 vaccine. Here the CDR3 DNA reads TGTGCCAGCTCACCACTTTCGGGGGGCGGTAAAGATACGCAGTATTTT. It translates to CASSPLSGGGKDTQYF.